The 10 T cell receptor beta chains below come from one sample, sequenced in a study of cytomegalovirus exposure and HLA in healthy donors. The PCR made use of 60 Vbeta and 13 Jbeta primers. Profiling relied on immunoSEQ multiplex PCR, and the TCRdb table lists in-frame clones only, not all of them. The sample gives around 100,000 clones, 82% of which show up once; around 2.6% is in the top ten. The sample comprised PBMCs. These receptors all come from a woman between 18 and 29 years old in good health and CMV-seronegative.

The rearrangement links TRBV19 to TRBJ1-1; 8 bases align to TRBD1. Germline assignment: CDR1 LNHDA and CDR2 SQIVND (reference sequence). This CDR3 has 13 residues. V trimming: 4 bases; J trimming: 6 bases; junction bases outside the gene matches: 4. CDR3 region: CASSNRGKAEAFF. The DNA for the CDR3 is TGTGCCAGTAGTAACAGGGGGAAAGCTGAAGCTTTCTTT.

This chain connects TRBV11-2 to TRBJ2-3; TRBD2 matches at 15 bases. Germline V lookup: CDR1 SGHAT, CDR2 FQNNGV. The CDR3 runs to 16 residues. V lost 6 bases to trimming and J lost 3 bases; unmatched junction nucleotides: 4. The DNA for the CDR3 is TGTGCCAGCAGTTGGGGACTAGCGGGGGGTACAGATACGCAGTATTTT. Translated, it gives CASSWGLAGGTDTQYF.

In this sample, this clone turned up a few times. This chain uses TRBV19 with TRBJ1-1; 8 bases are shared with TRBD1. The trim removed 9 bases at V and 1 base at J, leaving 4 bases unmatched. CDR1 is LNHDA, CDR2 SQIVND, per germline (reference sequence). The CDR3 sequence is 13 residues long. CDR3 residues: CASAGQGNTEAFF. DNA for the CDR3: TGTGCCAGCGCCGGACAGGGGAACACTGAAGCTTTCTTT.

This clone occurred a few times. This chain uses TRBV5-4 with TRBJ1-3; the D is unclear. This CDR3 is built from 13 residues. V lost 4 bases, J lost 1 base, and 6 bases lay in between. Germline CDR1 reads SGHNT; CDR2 reads YYREEE (reference sequence). CDR3 sequence reads: CASSLPSGNTIYF. The CDR3 DNA reads TGTGCCAGCAGCCTCCCTTCTGGAAACACCATATATTTT.

This rearrangement joins TRBV28 to TRBJ1-2; 11 nucleotides agree with TRBD1. Trimming removed 6 bases from V and 8 bases from J; junction bases left unmatched: 14. CDR3 length: 16 residues. Germline V CDR1 and CDR2: MDHEN, SYDVKM. The CDR3 coding sequence is TGTGCCAGCAGCGGCGGACAGGGGGCCCTTATCCGGGGCTACACCTTC. It codes for CASSGGQGALIRGYTF.

The chain combines TRBV7-9 with TRBJ2-7, with D possibly being TRBD2 (5 bases). This CDR3 is built from 13 residues. Germline CDR1 is SEHNR and CDR2 is FQNEAQ (reference sequence). Trimming left V 1 base short and J 7 bases short, with 11 bases between. The CDR3 coding sequence is TGTGCCAGCAGCTTAGATCGGGGTAGGGAGCAGTACTTC. This translates into CASSLDRGREQYF.

This chain joins TRBV7-6 and TRBJ2-1; maybe TRBD2 (6 bases). Trimming left V 1 base short and J 6 bases short, with 31 bases between. CDR1 SGHVS and CDR2 FNYEAQ come from the germline V gene. The CDR3 covers 21 residues. CDR3 sequence: CASSLGHQQFLRAGTFNEQFF. CDR3 in DNA: TGTGCCAGCAGCTTAGGTCATCAGCAGTTCCTACGGGCGGGAACCTTCAATGAGCAGTTCTTC.

The chain carries TRBV5-4 and TRBJ2-2; TRBD2 matches at 8 bases. The CDR3 consists of 15 residues. V shed 4 bases and J 5 bases; nucleotides not matched to a gene: 7. CDR1 SGHNT and CDR2 YYREEE come from the germline V gene (reference sequence). The chain's CDR3 is CASSPPGLGTGELFF. CDR3 DNA: TGTGCCAGCAGCCCTCCGGGACTAGGAACCGGGGAGCTGTTTTTT.

The V gene is TRBV28, the J gene TRBJ2-2; 7 bases line up with TRBD1. V was clipped by 6 bases and J by 9 bases; unmatched bases: 13. Germline V gene data show CDR1 as MDHEN and CDR2 as SYDVKM. This CDR3 spans 15 amino acids. The CDR3 loop is CASRRTGLSIRELFF. The DNA for the CDR3 is TGTGCCAGCAGGCGGACAGGCCTATCTATTCGGGAGCTGTTTTTT.

This clone was recorded once. The chain uses TRBV4-1 and TRBJ2-2; a possible D gene is TRBD2 (5 bases). The CDR3 is 16 residues long. The V end was cut by 1 base, the J end by 3 bases, with 12 bases between. Germline V gene sequence: CDR1 MGHRA, CDR2 YSYEKL. CDR3 protein: CASSQVPGSDTGELFF. CDR3 bases: TGCGCCAGCAGCCAAGTGCCGGGGTCCGACACCGGGGAGCTGTTTTTT.